This is a list of T cell receptor beta chains from one sample in a study of CD4 T cells in relation to SARS-CoV-2 and coronaviruses. These receptors have no known antigen. The data were produced by immunoSEQ multiplex PCR, yet TCRdb's version contains in-frame clones alone and is incomplete. Of almost 20,000 clones listed, about 86% were seen once; the top ten hold 9.5% to 12%. The material sequenced was CD4+ T cells from PBMCs, cultured in vitro. All receptors come from a human donor in good health. Both conserved end residues are part of each CDR3. A D gene is named only where the DNA matches it firmly. Not all rows give a size; the values are once, few, many and, for expanded clones, a class.

d_gene	abundance	v_gene	j_gene	CDR3aa	CDR3nt
.	once	TRBV20-1	TRBJ1-1	CSASTHTEAFF	TGCAGTGCTAGTACGCACACTGAAGCTTTCTTT
.	few	TRBV7-2	TRBJ1-2	CASSLGGEANYGYTF	TGTGCCAGCAGCTTAGGGGGAGAGGCCAACTATGGCTACACCTTC
TRBD1	.	TRBV6-5	TRBJ1-2	CASMVGQGEGYTF	TGTGCCAGCATGGTGGGGCAGGGGGAGGGCTACACCTTC
TRBD1	.	TRBV7-6	TRBJ2-1	CASSSRGTGHHNEQFF	TGTGCCAGCAGCTCGAGAGGGACAGGGCATCACAATGAGCAGTTCTTC
.	few	TRBV2	TRBJ1-1	CASSPERGQEAFF	TGTGCCAGCAGCCCCGAAAGGGGACAAGAAGCTTTCTTT
.	.	TRBV18	TRBJ2-3	CASSRNREDTQYF	TGTGCCAGCTCACGCAACAGGGAAGATACGCAGTATTTT
.	.	TRBV21-1	TRBJ2-7	CASSLRPWGPPSYEQYF	TGTGCCAGCAGCCTCCGACCTTGGGGACCCCCTTCCTACGAGCAGTACTTC
.	.	TRBV5-6	TRBJ1-6	CASSPGQSYVSLHF	TGTGCCAGCAGCCCAGGACAGTCCTACGTTTCCCTCCACTTT
.	.	TRBV6-6	TRBJ2-3	CASSPGVADTQYF	TGTGCCAGCAGTCCGGGGGTTGCGGATACGCAGTATTTT
TRBD1	once	TRBV5-4	TRBJ2-3	CASSLGTGRILTDTQYF	TGTGCCAGCAGCTTAGGGACAGGGCGAATCCTAACAGATACGCAGTATTTT
.	.	TRBV7-2	TRBJ2-3	CASSLRGRLDTDTQYF	TGTGCCAGCAGCTTACGTGGGAGGTTGGACACAGATACGCAGTATTTT
TRBD1	.	TRBV5-5	TRBJ1-2	CASSSGQGPSYGYTF	TGTGCCAGCAGCTCCGGACAGGGGCCCTCCTATGGCTACACCTTC
.	.	TRBV7-2	TRBJ1-3	CASSPPSGNTIYF	TGTGCCAGCAGCCCACCATCGGGAAACACCATATATTTT
TRBD1	.	TRBV7-9	TRBJ2-7	CASSFSMDRVYEQYF	TGTGCCAGCAGTTTTTCCATGGACAGGGTCTACGAGCAGTACTTC
.	.	TRBV6-5	TRBJ1-1	CASSYSRRDEAFF	TGTGCCAGCAGTTACTCGCGCCGAGATGAAGCTTTCTTT
.	.	TRBV5-1	TRBJ1-1	CASSLDPANTEAFF	TGCGCCAGCAGCTTGGACCCAGCGAACACTGAAGCTTTCTTT
TRBD1	.	TRBV4-2	TRBJ2-7	CASNPGTGLHEQYF	TGTGCCAGCAACCCCGGGACAGGGTTACACGAGCAGTACTTC
.	.	TRBV6-6	TRBJ2-1	CASSSTSFEQFF	TGTGCCAGCAGCTCCACTAGCTTCGAGCAGTTCTTC
.	.	TRBV12-3/TRBV12-4	TRBJ2-5	CASSPGRAETQYF	TGTGCCAGCAGTCCGGGCCGCGCAGAGACCCAGTACTTC
TRBD1	.	TRBV3-1/TRBV3-2	TRBJ1-1	CASSQGLTGGLLQGTEAFF	TGTGCCAGCAGCCAAGGATTAACAGGGGGACTTTTACAAGGGACTGAAGCTTTCTTT
.	few	TRBV30	TRBJ1-1	CAWSVPAGPRTEAFF	TGTGCCTGGAGTGTACCCGCGGGACCCCGCACTGAAGCTTTCTTT
TRBD2	.	TRBV9	TRBJ2-1	CASSVLIAGEEQFF	TGTGCCAGCAGCGTCCTAATAGCGGGAGAAGAGCAGTTCTTC
TRBD1	.	TRBV3-1/TRBV3-2	TRBJ2-7	CASSQDPGQGSYEQYF	TGTGCCAGCAGCCAAGACCCCGGACAGGGAAGCTACGAGCAGTACTTC
.	.	TRBV30	TRBJ2-2	CAWRRPGGELFF	TGTGCCTGGAGGCGCCCCGGCGGGGAGCTGTTTTTT
.	.	TRBV7-2	TRBJ1-1	CASTTLRGTEAFF	TGTGCCAGCACCACCCTCAGGGGCACTGAAGCTTTCTTT
.	.	TRBV19	TRBJ1-1	CASRTHMNTEAFF	TGTGCCAGTAGAACTCATATGAACACTGAAGCTTTCTTT
TRBD1	few	TRBV7-2	TRBJ1-4	CASSFYRGPNEKLFF	TGTGCCAGCAGCTTTTACAGGGGCCCTAATGAAAAACTGTTTTTT
.	.	TRBV27	TRBJ2-7	CASSFTPSYEQYF	TGTGCCAGCAGTTTCACGCCCTCCTACGAGCAGTACTTC
TRBD1	.	TRBV27	TRBJ1-6	CASSSTISSGGNSPLHF	TGTGCCAGCAGTTCGACTATCTCCTCAGGGGGCAATTCACCCCTCCACTTT
TRBD2	.	TRBV4-3	TRBJ2-7	CASSQESFLAGGAGEQYF	TGCGCCAGCAGCCAAGAATCGTTCCTAGCGGGAGGGGCGGGGGAGCAGTACTTC
.	.	TRBV5-1	TRBJ1-1	CASSLGRQWTEAFF	TGCGCCAGCAGCTTGGGGCGGCAGTGGACTGAAGCTTTCTTT
.	.	TRBV4-1	TRBJ1-1	CASSPRDGGTINTEAFF	TGCGCCAGCAGCCCTAGGGATGGCGGGACAATAAACACTGAAGCTTTCTTT
TRBD2	.	TRBV9	TRBJ2-1	CASSVGGLAHNEQFF	TGTGCCAGCAGCGTAGGCGGACTAGCCCACAATGAGCAGTTCTTC
.	.	TRBV6-5	TRBJ2-1	CASRIQGNIHNEQFF	TGTGCCAGCAGGATCCAAGGTAATATCCACAATGAGCAGTTCTTC
.	.	TRBV4-1	TRBJ1-6	CASSQQDLVGTTLPLHF	TGCGCCAGCAGCCAACAGGACCTAGTAGGGACCACCTTACCCCTCCACTTT
TRBD2	.	TRBV9	TRBJ2-7	CASSVGLAGGTYEQYF	TGTGCCAGCAGCGTGGGACTAGCGGGAGGAACCTACGAGCAGTACTTC
TRBD1	.	TRBV5-1	TRBJ2-7	CASSLADRGGIYEQYF	TGCGCCAGCAGCTTGGCCGACAGGGGCGGAATCTACGAGCAGTACTTC
.	once	TRBV5-8	TRBJ1-6	CASSFGDSPLHF	TGTGCCAGCAGCTTCGGGGATTCACCCCTCCACTTT
.	.	TRBV4-1	TRBJ2-5	CASSQDPGRYQETQYF	TGCGCCAGCAGCCAAGATCCGGGGCGGTACCAAGAGACCCAGTACTTC
.	few	TRBV5-1	TRBJ2-7	CASSINTGSSSYEQYF	TGCGCCAGCAGCATAAATACAGGGTCCTCTTCCTACGAGCAGTACTTC
.	few	TRBV6-5	TRBJ2-1	CASGGQGEQFF	TGTGCCAGCGGGGGGCAGGGGGAGCAGTTCTTC
.	.	TRBV6-6	TRBJ2-2	CASRPGGGGELFF	TGTGCCAGCAGGCCGGGGGGCGGCGGGGAGCTGTTTTTT
.	.	TRBV19	TRBJ1-1	CASSKNLQGPEAFF	TGTGCCAGTAGTAAAAACCTTCAGGGCCCTGAAGCTTTCTTT
.	.	TRBV19	TRBJ1-5	CASSIGMGLNQPQHF	TGTGCCAGTAGTATAGGTATGGGTTTGAATCAGCCCCAGCATTTT
TRBD2	.	TRBV27	TRBJ2-5	CASSQLGGAGGLETQYF	TGTGCCAGCTCCCAACTCGGGGGGGCGGGAGGGTTAGAGACCCAGTACTTC
.	.	TRBV5-1	TRBJ1-1	CASSLVGAGDTEAFF	TGCGCCAGCAGCTTGGTTGGGGCAGGGGACACTGAAGCTTTCTTT
TRBD1	.	TRBV6-2/TRBV6-3	TRBJ1-5	CASSAARGDNQPQHF	TGTGCCAGCAGTGCTGCCAGGGGGGACAATCAGCCCCAGCATTTT
TRBD1	.	TRBV7-9	TRBJ1-5	CASSPTGGNQPQHF	TGTGCCAGCAGCCCGACAGGGGGCAATCAGCCCCAGCATTTT
.	.	TRBV2	TRBJ1-2	CASKLIGGSKGYTF	TGTGCCAGCAAGTTAATTGGGGGTAGTAAGGGCTACACCTTC
.	.	TRBV5-1	TRBJ2-7	CASSLVTGVGSYEQYF	TGCGCCAGCAGCTTGGTTACGGGAGTCGGTTCCTACGAGCAGTACTTC
TRBD2	.	TRBV24-1	TRBJ2-1	CATSDPTSGGGDEQFF	TGTGCCACCAGTGACCCGACTAGCGGAGGGGGCGATGAGCAGTTCTTC
.	.	TRBV7-8	TRBJ1-5	CASSQTLGPQHF	TGTGCCAGCAGCCAGACTTTGGGGCCCCAGCATTTT
.	.	TRBV4-3	TRBJ1-1	CASSQGVMNTEAFF	TGCGCCAGCAGCCAAGGAGTTATGAACACTGAAGCTTTCTTT